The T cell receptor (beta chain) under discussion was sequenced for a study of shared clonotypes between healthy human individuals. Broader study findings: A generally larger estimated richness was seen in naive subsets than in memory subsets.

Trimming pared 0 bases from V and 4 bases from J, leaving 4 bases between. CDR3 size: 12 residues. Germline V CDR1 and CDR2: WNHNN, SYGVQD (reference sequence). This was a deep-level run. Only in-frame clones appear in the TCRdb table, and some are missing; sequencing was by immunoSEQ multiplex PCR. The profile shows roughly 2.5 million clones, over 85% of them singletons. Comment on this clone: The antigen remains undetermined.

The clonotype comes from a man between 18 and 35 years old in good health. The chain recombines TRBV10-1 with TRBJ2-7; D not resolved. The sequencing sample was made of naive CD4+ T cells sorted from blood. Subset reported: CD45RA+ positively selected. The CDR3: CASSESIYEQYF. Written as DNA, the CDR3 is TGCGCCAGCAGTGAGTCGATATACGAGCAGTACTTC.